One and the same sample provided the 18 T cell receptor beta chains below, sequenced in a study of cytomegalovirus exposure and HLA in healthy donors. In the PCR, 60 Vbeta and 13 Jbeta primers were used. Here immunoSEQ multiplex PCR was the method, and the copy in TCRdb shows in-frame clones only, minus some. The sample contains tens of thousands of clones, 55% to 85% of which appear only once. Sequences were obtained from PBMCs. All receptors derive from a woman aged 45-60 years in good health and CMV-seronegative.

J is TRBJ2-6 and V is TRBV6-5, with unresolved D. The CDR3 is made up of 14 amino acids. CDR1 is MNHEY and CDR2 is SVGAGI in the germline V gene. Trimming removed 7 bases at V and 0 bases at J, with 7 bases between. The CDR3 nucleotides are TGTGCCAGCACCCGCAGCTCTGGGGCCAACGTCCTGACTTTC. Its translation is CASTRSSGANVLTF.

The chain is built from TRBV5-4 and TRBJ2-5; 7 bases map to TRBD2. CDR1 and CDR2 (germline): SGHNT, YYREEE (reference sequence). The CDR3 contains 13 residues. With V trimmed by 4 bases and J by 4 bases, 4 bases remained unmatched. CDR3 DNA: TGTGCCAGCAGCGCTCCGGGGGGAGAGACCCAGTACTTC. Amino acid sequence: CASSAPGGETQYF.

V and J are TRBV7-2 and TRBJ1-2, with 7 bases that match TRBD1. Germline V gene data show CDR1 as SGHTA and CDR2 as FQGNSA. Unmatched junction bases numbered 7, after V lost 5 bases and J lost 7 bases. The CDR3 is 13 residues long. The CDR3 loop is CASSPQGFSGYTF. The CDR3 nucleotides read TGTGCCAGCAGCCCACAGGGGTTTAGTGGCTACACCTTC.

This clone was counted a single time. The chain carries TRBV7-3 and TRBJ2-3; 10 bases match TRBD1. Losses at the gene ends were 4 bases for V and 4 bases for J; bases not matched to a gene: 2. CDR3 length: 14 residues. Germline V gene sequence: CDR1 SGHTA, CDR2 FQGTGA. The CDR3: CASSWTGGPDTQYF. DNA for the CDR3: TGTGCCAGCAGCTGGACAGGGGGTCCAGATACGCAGTATTTT.

The chain joins TRBV5-3 to TRBJ1-5; 9 bases fit TRBD1. TRBV5-3 is known as an ORF, though its function is uncertain. The CDR3 length is 21 residues. The ends lost 0 bases at V and 0 bases at J; junction bases unmatched: 16. The CDR3 region is CARSLGVQGAHPLYSNQPQHF. For the CDR3, the DNA is TGTGCCAGAAGCTTGGGCGTACAGGGGGCCCATCCGTTATATAGCAATCAGCCCCAGCATTTT.

The rearrangement uses TRBV4-3 and TRBJ2-1, with 10 bases fitting TRBD1. J lost 7 bases, V lost 2 bases, and 8 bases had no gene match. The length of the CDR3 is 16 residues. Per germline, CDR1 LGHNA and CDR2 YSLEER. The chain's CDR3 is CASSQSRQGAGNEQFF. The CDR3 DNA follows: TGCGCCAGCAGCCAATCTAGACAGGGGGCAGGGAATGAGCAGTTCTTC.

The V and J genes are TRBV9 and TRBJ2-1; TRBD2 matches 13 bases. Trimming cost V 4 bases and J 9 bases; bases outside gene matches: 10. This CDR3 comprises 16 residues. Germline assignment: CDR1 SGDLS and CDR2 YYNGEE. CDR3 nucleotides: TGTGCCAGCAGCCAGGGACTAGCGGGGAGTTTCGGTGAGCAGTTCTTC. Translating it yields CASSQGLAGSFGEQFF.

This CDR3 reads CASSSSWGEGQPQHF. In DNA, the CDR3 is TGTGCCAGCAGCTCTTCGTGGGGAGAGGGTCAGCCCCAGCATTTT. The J gene is TRBJ1-5, the V gene TRBV5-5, with no clear D. The ends were cut back, 3 bases at V and 6 bases at J, with 16 bases in the middle. The CDR3 contains 15 residues. Germline CDR1 SGHKS, CDR2 YYEKEE (reference sequence).

The V and J genes are TRBV19 and TRBJ1-2; 7 nucleotides align to TRBD1. Germline V CDR1 and CDR2: LNHDA, SQIVND (reference sequence). The CDR3 contains 16 residues. The V and J ends lost 5 bases and 6 bases, in that order; junction bases with no gene match: 15. The CDR3 loop reads CASSAEGAILGDGYTF. The CDR3 coding sequence is TGTGCCAGTAGTGCGGAGGGGGCGATTCTTGGGGATGGCTACACCTTC.

The chain recombines TRBV7-8 with TRBJ2-2, with 8 bases fitting TRBD1. V lost 2 bases and J lost 4; bases outside the gene matches: 0. There are 14 residues in the CDR3. Germline CDR1 is SGHVS and CDR2 is FQNEAQ. The CDR3 DNA sequence: TGTGCCAGCAGCTTACAGGGGGCCACCGGGGAGCTGTTTTTT. Encoded protein: CASSLQGATGELFF.

This clone was found many times. The chain uses TRBV19 and TRBJ2-7; tentatively, D is TRBD1 (5 bases). This CDR3 contains 12 residues. Germline values: CDR1 LNHDA, CDR2 SQIVND (reference sequence). The ends were cut back, 7 bases at V and 6 bases at J, with 13 bases in the middle. Here the CDR3 DNA reads TGTGCCAGTACAGGGTCGTATAGCGAGCAGTACTTC. Residues: CASTGSYSEQYF. Complete variable domain (other parts from reference TRBV19 and TRBJ2-7): DGGITQSPKYLFRKEGQNVTLSCEQNLNHDAMYWYRQDPGQGLRLIYYSQIVNDFQKGDIAEGYSVSREKKESFPLTVTSAQKNPTAFYLCASTGSYSEQYFGPGTRLTVT.

The rearrangement uses TRBV2 and TRBJ1-2, with 8 bases identical to TRBD1. CDR3 length: 15 amino acids. Germline V gives CDR1 SNHLY, CDR2 FYNNEI. J was trimmed by 1 base and V by 6 bases; bases with no gene match: 7. CDR3 sequence (DNA): TGTGCCAGCAGGACCGGGACAGGAATTAACTATGGCTACACCTTC. This encodes CASRTGTGINYGYTF. Together with reference TRBV2 and TRBJ1-2, the CDR3 gives the full variable domain: EPEVTQTPSHQVTQMGQEVILRCVPISNHLYFYWYRQILGQKVEFLVSFYNNEISEKSEIFDDQFSVERPDGSNFTLKIRSTKLEDSAMYFCASRTGTGINYGYTFGSGTRLTVV.

This clone was seen just once. The chain has TRBV30 and TRBJ2-7, with a weak D call TRBD2 (5 bases). The germline V gene encodes CDR1 GTSNPN and CDR2 SVGIG (reference sequence). This CDR3 spans 11 amino acids. V lost 4 bases and J 4 bases, leaving 8 bases between the germline ends. In nucleotides, the CDR3 is TGTGCCTGGAACCGCGGGTACGAGCAGTACTTC. It encodes CAWNRGYEQYF. Full variable domain (missing parts from reference TRBV30 and TRBJ2-7): SQTIHQWPATLVQPVGSPLSLECTVEGTSNPNLYWYRQAAGRGLQLLFYSVGIGQISSEVPQNLSASRPQDRQFILSSKKLLLSDSGFYLCAWNRGYEQYFGPGTRLTVT.

The chain carries TRBV9 and TRBJ2-3, with 13 bases matching TRBD2. Germline V CDR1 and CDR2: SGDLS, YYNGEE. The CDR3 is 16 residues long. J gave up 6 bases and V 6 bases, and 10 bases lay outside the gene matches. CDR3 nucleotide sequence: TGTGCCAGCATCCTACTCACTAGCGGGGGGGCTGATACGCAGTATTTT. The encoded protein is CASILLTSGGADTQYF.

The J gene is TRBJ2-1, the V gene TRBV2; tentatively, D is TRBD1 (5 bases). The V gene lost 6 bases and the J gene lost 12 bases, with 18 bases spanning the gap. Germline V gives CDR1 SNHLY, CDR2 FYNNEI. This CDR3 comprises 13 residues. The CDR3, as DNA: TGTGCCAGCAGCAGGGCCTCCATCGACCCGCAGTTCTTC. As protein: CASSRASIDPQFF.

V gene TRBV11-1 combines with J gene TRBJ2-2; 13 bases line up with TRBD2. After removal of 6 bases from V and 7 bases from J, the junction contained 5 bases not matched to a gene. The CDR3 has 15 amino acids. Germline assignment: CDR1 SGHAT and CDR2 FQDESV (reference sequence). CDR3: CASSTSGGAGGELFF. The CDR3 bases are TGTGCCAGCAGTACTAGCGGGGGGGCTGGCGGGGAGCTGTTTTTT.

CDR3 residues: CATVLDRNYGYTF. In DNA, the CDR3 is TGTGCCACTGTATTGGACAGGAACTATGGCTACACCTTC. The chain employs TRBV28 and TRBJ1-2; 7 positions match TRBD1. Per the germline V gene, CDR1 is MDHEN and CDR2 is SYDVKM. There are 13 residues in the CDR3. Trimming removed 10 bases from V and 2 bases from J; junction bases left unmatched: 7.

This clone was counted only a few times. The genes are TRBV7-2 and TRBJ1-2, with unresolved D. The CDR3 covers 13 residues. Germline CDR1 is SGHTA and CDR2 is FQGNSA. The V and J ends lost 5 bases and 0 bases respectively, with 7 bases between them. DNA for the CDR3: TGTGCCAGCAGCACCGGTCCTAACTATGGCTACACCTTC. Translation gives CASSTGPNYGYTF.